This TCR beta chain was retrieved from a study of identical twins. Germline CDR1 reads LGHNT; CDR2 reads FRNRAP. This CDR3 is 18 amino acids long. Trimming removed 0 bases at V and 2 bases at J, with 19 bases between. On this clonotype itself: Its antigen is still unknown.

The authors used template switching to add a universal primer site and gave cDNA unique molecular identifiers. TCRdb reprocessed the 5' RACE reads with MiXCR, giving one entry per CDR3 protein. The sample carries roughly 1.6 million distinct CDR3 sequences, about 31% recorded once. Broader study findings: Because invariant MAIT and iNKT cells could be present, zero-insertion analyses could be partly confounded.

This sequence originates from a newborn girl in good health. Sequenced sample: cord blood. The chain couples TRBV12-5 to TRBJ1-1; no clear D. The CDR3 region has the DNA TGTGCTAGTGGTTTGGTACAAGGTCAGGCCCGCCTTAACACTGAAGCTTTCTTT. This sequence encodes CASGLVQGQARLNTEAFF.